Below, one T cell receptor (beta chain) is given with its context. The protocol was immunoSEQ multiplex PCR, while the TCRdb copy is restricted to in-frame clones and leaves out a portion. The sample has roughly 330,000 clones; 87% are singletons. CDR3 length: 16 residues. The germline CDR1 and CDR2 sequences are GTSNPN and SVGIG (reference sequence). After removal of 0 bases from V and 4 bases from J, the junction contained 8 bases not matched to a gene. These data belong to a study of blood T cell repertoires in COVID-19. Study background: PBMCs, B-cell-depleted T cells, or T cells were the source of the cDNA or gDNA that made up the material.

This clonotype was obtained from a woman in her twenties or thirties who had recovered from COVID-19. The specimen sequenced was PBMCs or T cells enriched from blood (not recorded which). The gene calls are TRBV30 and TRBJ2-2, with 7 bases fitting TRBD2. CDR3 sequence: CAWSVLAGVLTGELFF. Here the CDR3 DNA reads TGTGCCTGGAGTGTACTCGCGGGGGTACTCACCGGGGAGCTGTTTTTT.